This is a list of T cell receptor beta chains from one sample in a study of blood T cell repertoires in COVID-19. The protocol was immunoSEQ multiplex PCR, while the TCRdb copy is restricted to in-frame clones and leaves out a portion. The sample includes approximately 300,000 clones, around nine tenths seen only once; the top ten take under 6.5%. Sequenced input: PBMCs or T cells enriched from blood (not recorded which). These receptors were obtained from a woman between 25 and 40 years old who had recovered from COVID-19. CDR3s include the opening cysteine and the closing phenylalanine or tryptophan. The D gene is left open where the match is weak.

>TRBJ1-5|15|TRBV7-8|-
CASSAGGGVGQPQHF
>TRBJ1-1|15|TRBV5-1|-
CASSLAAGERSEAFF
>TRBJ2-1|15|TRBV4-2|-
CASSQEGGDHNEQFF
>TRBJ1-1|15|TRBV19|TRBD1
CASTPGQGAGTEAFF
>TRBJ2-3|14|TRBV7-8|-
CASSSPGLPDTQYF
>TRBJ1-4|15|TRBV5-6|-
CASSLGAATNEKLFF
>TRBJ1-1|14|TRBV3-1/TRBV3-2|-
CASSQQPVNTEAFF
>TRBJ2-3|17|TRBV18|TRBD2
CASSPPGLALPTDTQYF
>TRBJ1-1|14|TRBV5-4|-
CASSPRRGMTEAFF
>TRBJ1-1|13|TRBV6-6|-
CASSWRQAHEAFF
>TRBJ2-6|17|TRBV2|TRBD1
CASSRSGDSSGANVLTF
>TRBJ1-2|13|TRBV7-9|-
CASSPARDYGYTF
>TRBJ2-3|12|TRBV3-1/TRBV3-2|-
CASSQVYSPQYF
>TRBJ1-3|16|TRBV18|-
CASSPPGGYGGNTIYF
>TRBJ1-1|14|TRBV19|TRBD1
CATRTGPMNTEAFF
>TRBJ1-2|13|TRBV19|-
CASSRTGYYGYTF
>TRBJ1-1|12|TRBV30|-
CAWSPGYTEAFF
>TRBJ1-1|18|TRBV7-2|TRBD1
CASSHLTRDREGKTEAFF
>TRBJ1-1|16|TRBV29-1|TRBD1
CSVAPGQLPMNTEAFF
>TRBJ2-3|14|TRBV5-1|-
CASSLLASTDTQYF
>TRBJ2-2|15|TRBV2|TRBD1
CASSERQGHTGELFF
>TRBJ1-5|15|TRBV30|TRBD1
CAWGVQGAPNQPQHF
>TRBJ1-1|14|TRBV5-4|TRBD1
CASSLGTGGTEAFF
>TRBJ2-7|17|TRBV5-1|TRBD1
CASSLKRDRDSSYEQYF
>TRBJ1-3|14|TRBV30|TRBD1
CAWDDRGRGNTIYF
>TRBJ1-1|14|TRBV10-2|-
CASSEAGSLTEAFF
>TRBJ2-3|16|TRBV7-8|-
CASSLGRRGTGYTQYF
>TRBJ1-2|13|TRBV27|-
CASSLQGSYGYTF
>TRBJ1-2|15|TRBV4-1|TRBD1
CASSQVGTAKDGYTF
>TRBJ1-3|14|TRBV30|-
CAWATGFGGNTIYF
>TRBJ1-2|15|TRBV7-2|-
CASSSASGSYYGYTF
>TRBJ1-2|14|TRBV3-1/TRBV3-2|-
CASSRTGEIYGYTF
>TRBJ1-1|13|TRBV12-5|-
CASGSSVNTEAFF
>TRBJ1-2|14|TRBV7-2|-
CASSKEGNNYGYTF
>TRBJ1-2|13|TRBV5-6|TRBD1
CASSFSRGEGYTF
>TRBJ1-3|14|TRBV30|-
CAWGAGEAGNTIYF
>TRBJ1-1|15|TRBV9|TRBD1
CASNAQGAGGTEAFF
>TRBJ1-1|15|TRBV11-3|TRBD1
CASSPSGGAGTEAFF
>TRBJ1-2|13|TRBV6-5|-
CATLPGQNYGYTF
>TRBJ1-2|11|TRBV12-3/TRBV12-4|-
CASTQRGGYTF
>TRBJ2-7|13|TRBV7-9|-
CASDLGWSDEQYF
>TRBJ1-1|14|TRBV2|TRBD1
CASNNRGQDTEAFF
>TRBJ1-2|15|TRBV19|TRBD1
CASSVGTGGVYGYTF
>TRBJ2-7|12|TRBV30|-
CAWSVPPYEQYF
>TRBJ2-5|14|TRBV6-5|TRBD2
CASSYLSGDPTQYF
>TRBJ1-2|15|TRBV5-1|TRBD1
CASSFGTVGNYGYTF
>TRBJ1-2|15|TRBV19|-
CASLDTTKPRYGYTF
>TRBJ1-4|17|TRBV5-1|-
CASSYNREGKTNEKLFF
>TRBJ1-4|16|TRBV7-2|TRBD1
CASSPAPRDRVEKLFF
>TRBJ1-1|13|TRBV7-6|TRBD1
CASSQTGGAEAFF
>TRBJ1-6|13|TRBV7-3|-
CASSPQSGSPLHF
>TRBJ1-3|16|TRBV4-2|TRBD1
CASSLTGGLLGNTIYF
>TRBJ2-2|16|TRBV7-2|TRBD1
CASSTTGGRGTGELFF
>TRBJ2-7|13|TRBV19|-
CASSINLSYEQYF
>TRBJ1-4|11|TRBV2|TRBD1
CASSPGTGLFF